This T cell receptor (beta chain) stems from a study of T-cell reconstitution after alpha-beta-depleted transplantation in children. Study results and limitations: Approximately two months post-transplant, alpha-beta T cells reportedly originated from several hundred expanded graft clones. It was surviving recipient T cells and thymic progenitors that gave some patients high TCRbeta diversity at day 60.

Unique molecular identifiers tagged the TCRbeta library. TCRdb re-called the PCR reads with MiXCR, one entry per CDR3 protein. The table includes 150,000 to 200,000 distinct CDR3 sequences, approximately 12% detected once. This clonotype has at least ten counts. Its antigen is not known. CDR1 is SGDLS, CDR2 YYNGEE, per germline. The V gene end was trimmed by 4 bases and the J gene end by 6 bases; junction bases not matched to a gene: 9. The CDR3 spans 16 residues. Specimen: PBMCs, collected before TCRalphabeta/CD19-depleted stem cell transplant. V gene TRBV9 combines with J gene TRBJ2-3; 12 nucleotides agree with TRBD2. The clonotype originates from a boy younger than 10 with acute myeloid leukemia, due to receive a stem cell transplant. CDR3 coding DNA: TGTGCCAGCAGCCCAGGGCGACTAGCGGGAGTGGATACGCAGTATTTT. This gives the protein CASSPGRLAGVDTQYF.